The 9 T cell receptor beta chains reported below all come from one sample, sequenced in a study of CD8+CD57+ T cells in acquired aplastic anemia. Patients chosen for sequencing had shown CD8+CD57+ cell expansion by flow cytometry. CDR3 and TCR beta VDJ profiling relied on a genomic DNA template. TCRdb called the reads again in MiXCR, with one record for every CDR3 protein. The sample comprises approximately 250,000 distinct CDR3 sequences, approximately 86% of which are singletons, and 40% to 50% rests with the top ten. Input material: sorted CD4+, CD8+, or CD8+CD57+ T cells (not recorded which) from PBMCs. The receptors stem from a human donor with aplastic anemia.

V gene TRBV5-5 combines with J gene TRBJ1-1; D uncertain. Trimming removed 2 bases at V and 5 bases at J, with 13 bases between. Germline V gives CDR1 SGHKS, CDR2 YYEKEE (reference sequence). The CDR3 length is 14 residues. The CDR3 region is CASSFSSTMTEAFF. In DNA form, the CDR3 reads TGTGCCAGCAGCTTTTCTAGCACAATGACTGAAGCTTTCTTT. Full variable domain (outside the CDR3, taken from reference TRBV5-5 and TRBJ1-1): DAGVTQSPTHLIKTRGQQVTLRCSPISGHKSVSWYQQVLGQGPQFIFQYYEKEERGRGNFPDRFSARQFPNYSSELNVNALLLGDSALYLCASSFSSTMTEAFFGQGTRLTVV.

This clonotype was seen only once. The chain is built from TRBV7-3 and TRBJ2-7; D is undetermined. V lost 10 bases, J lost 9 bases, and 22 bases lay in between. Germline V lookup: CDR1 SGHTA, CDR2 FQGTGA. CDR3 length equals 13 residues. CDR3 residues: CATKQVIGHAQYV. Written as DNA, the CDR3 is TGTGCCACCAAGCAGGTGATCGGCCACGCGCAGTACGTC.

This clonotype has just one count. This chain connects TRBV7-3 to TRBJ2-5; tentatively, D is TRBD2 (6 bases). Trimming removed 11 bases at V and 11 bases at J, with 21 bases between. Germline V gene sequence: CDR1 SGHTA, CDR2 FQGTGA. This CDR3 contains 12 residues. The CDR3 sequence is CAGGDAGTAQYF. The CDR3 nucleotides read TGTGCCGGAGGGGACGCGGGGACGGCTCAGTACTTC.

In the case of this clonotype: Here the CDR3 omits its conserved ending phenylalanine or tryptophan, so a read error is the likely source. The limits of the CDR3 on the DNA are not certain, so only TCRdb's listed CDR3 is given. The CDR3 region is CASSDGGVHEQLFV. The J gene is TRBJ2-5, the V gene TRBV2. The CDR3 region is 14 residues in length, termini included. Per germline, CDR1 SNHLY and CDR2 FYNNEI.

The V and J genes are TRBV9 and TRBJ2-7; D unresolved. The ends were cut back, 0 bases at V and 2 bases at J, with 21 bases in the middle. Germline V gene data show CDR1 as SGDLS and CDR2 as YYNGEE. The CDR3 totals 18 residues. The CDR3 nucleotides are TGTGCCAGCAGCGTAGGGTCAGACGCGCAGGCCCTTGCCTACGAGCAGTACGTC. Its translation: CASSVGSDAQALAYEQYV.

The chain is built from TRBV5-6 and TRBJ1-5; perhaps TRBD1 as D (5 bases). CDR3 length: 13 residues. CDR1 and CDR2 (germline): SGHDT, YYEEEE. The V end lost 2 bases, the J end lost 6 bases, and 9 bases lay between the germline ends. The CDR3 is CASSFRGTQPQHF. The CDR3 nucleotides are TGTGCCAGCAGCTTTAGAGGGACTCAGCCCCAGCATTTT.

CDR3 loop: CASSCPGGADTQYF. CDR3 nucleotides: TGTGCCAGCAGCTGCCCGGGAGGAGCCGATACGCAGTACTTC. The V and J genes are TRBV7-8 and TRBJ2-7, with 7 positions matching TRBD2. V shed 4 bases and J 9 bases; nucleotides not matched to a gene: 12. This CDR3 is built from 14 residues. Germline CDR1 is SGHVS and CDR2 is FQNEAQ.

The rearrangement links TRBV7-9 to TRBJ1-6; no reliable D call. With 1 base removed from V and 11 bases from J, the gap between germline ends came to 21 bases. The CDR3 runs 17 residues. Germline V gene lookup returns CDR1 SEHNR and CDR2 FQNEAQ (reference sequence). CDR3 residues: CASSLVGKAVANAPLHF. Here the CDR3 DNA reads TGTGCCAGCAGCTTAGTAGGAAAGGCCGTGGCCAACGCACCCCTCCACTTT. Supplemented by reference TRBV7-9 and TRBJ1-6, the full variable domain reads DTGVSQNPRHKITKRGQNVTFRCDPISEHNRLYWYRQTLGQGPEFLTYFQNEAQLEKSRLLSDRFSAERPKGSFSTLEIQRTEQGDSAMYLCASSLVGKAVANAPLHFGNGTRLTVT.

The rearrangement uses TRBV12-5 and TRBJ1-5; D unclear. The CDR3 extends over 14 amino acids. Germline CDR1 and CDR2: LGHNT and FRNRAP. Trimming stripped 2 bases from V and 0 bases from J, with 5 bases between. The CDR3 loop reads CASGLSYSNQPQHF. The DNA for the CDR3 is TGTGCTAGTGGTTTGTCGTATAGCAATCAGCCCCAGCATTTT.